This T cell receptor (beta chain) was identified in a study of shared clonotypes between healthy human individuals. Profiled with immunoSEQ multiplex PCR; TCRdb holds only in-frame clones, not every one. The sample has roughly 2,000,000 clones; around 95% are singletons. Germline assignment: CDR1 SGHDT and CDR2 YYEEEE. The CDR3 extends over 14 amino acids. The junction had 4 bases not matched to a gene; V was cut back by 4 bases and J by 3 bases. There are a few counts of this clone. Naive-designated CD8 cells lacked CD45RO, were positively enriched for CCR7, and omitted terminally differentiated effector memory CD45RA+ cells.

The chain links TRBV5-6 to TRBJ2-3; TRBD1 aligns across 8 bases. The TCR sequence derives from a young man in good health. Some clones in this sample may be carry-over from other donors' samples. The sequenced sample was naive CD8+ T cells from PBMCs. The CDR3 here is CASSRTGRTDTQYF. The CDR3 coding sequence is TGTGCCAGCAGCCGGACAGGGAGGACAGATACGCAGTATTTT.